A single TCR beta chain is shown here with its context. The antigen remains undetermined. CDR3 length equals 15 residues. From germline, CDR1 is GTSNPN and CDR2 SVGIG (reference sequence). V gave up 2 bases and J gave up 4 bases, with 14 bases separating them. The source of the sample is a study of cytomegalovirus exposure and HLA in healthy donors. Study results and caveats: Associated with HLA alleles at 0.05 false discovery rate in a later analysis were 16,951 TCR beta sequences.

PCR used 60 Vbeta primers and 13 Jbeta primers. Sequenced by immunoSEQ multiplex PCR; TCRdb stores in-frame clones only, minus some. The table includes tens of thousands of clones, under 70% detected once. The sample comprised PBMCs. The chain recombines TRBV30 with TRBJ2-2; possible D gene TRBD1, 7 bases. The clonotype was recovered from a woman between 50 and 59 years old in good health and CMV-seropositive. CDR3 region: CAWSLWGDSTGELFF. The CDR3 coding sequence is TGTGCCTGGAGTTTATGGGGGGACAGCACCGGGGAGCTGTTTTTT.